Below, 4 T cell receptor beta chains from the same sample are listed, as sequenced in a study of blood T cell repertoires in COVID-19 (dated by TCRdb to about 2020). The library was produced with the immunoSEQ multiplex PCR assay. Drawn from immuneACCESS, this table holds only the in-frame rearrangements with V and J called that TCRdb kept. Clones are partly lost; checked studies trace under half to an unresolved V gene and leave the rest unexplained. This sample lists 20,000 to 30,000 clones; 86% were detected once. 5% to 5.5% of the sample lies in the top ten. The sequenced material came from peripheral blood. The source of these receptors is a man aged 50 to 59 with active COVID-19.

This clone came up a few times. V and J are TRBV21-1 and TRBJ2-2; TRBD2, the table's D call, lacks a check against the DNA. TRBV21-1 constitutes a pseudogene. The CDR3 is made up of 16 amino acids. CDR3 bases: TGTGCCAGCAGCGGGACTAGCGGGTCGGGGACCGGGGAGCTGTTTTTT. Protein: CASSGTSGSGTGELFF.

The chain recombines TRBV13 with TRBJ2-2, with D maybe TRBD1 (5 bases). Germline V gene data show CDR1 as PRHDT and CDR2 as FYEKMQ (reference sequence). The germline V and J ends were trimmed by 3 bases and 6 bases, with 14 bases remaining between them. The length of the CDR3 is 15 residues. CDR3 region: CASSFLLGAAGELFF. In nucleotides, the CDR3 is TGTGCCAGCAGCTTTCTTTTAGGGGCCGCCGGGGAGCTGTTTTTT.

The chain joins TRBV14 to TRBJ1-2, with a weak D call TRBD1 (6 bases). The CDR3 length is 13 residues. Trimming removed 5 bases at V and 4 bases at J, with 11 bases between. Per the germline V gene, CDR1 is SGHDN and CDR2 is FVKESK. CDR3 in amino acids: CASSNRAGYGYTF. In DNA, the CDR3 is TGTGCCAGCAGCAACAGGGCTGGCTATGGCTACACCTTC. Based on the CDR3 plus reference TRBV14 and TRBJ1-2, the full variable domain is EAGVTQFPSHSVIEKGQTVTLRCDPISGHDNLYWYRRVMGKEIKFLLHFVKESKQDESGMPNNRFLAERTGGTYSTLKVQPAELEDSGVYFCASSNRAGYGYTFGSGTRLTVV.

This rearrangement joins TRBV10-1 to TRBJ1-1; unclear D gene. From germline, CDR1 is WNHNN and CDR2 SYGVQD (reference sequence). The CDR3 runs to 16 residues. Trimming removed 2 bases at V and 6 bases at J, with 19 bases between. This chain's CDR3 is CASSERSVRVISEAFF. CDR3 in DNA: TGCGCCAGCAGTGAGCGTTCTGTCCGGGTGATTTCTGAAGCTTTCTTT.